These 21 T cell receptor beta chains originate from one sample sequenced in a study of shared clonotypes between healthy human individuals. Data came from immunoSEQ multiplex PCR; TCRdb stores just in-frame clones and leaves some out. The sample yields over a million clones, 65% to 75% seen once. Sequenced: memory CD4+ T cells sorted from blood. The sample's subset: CD45RA-negative fraction. The receptors were gathered from a man between 18 and 29 years old in good health.

This clone turned up a few times. The chain uses TRBV2 and TRBJ1-2; D possibly corresponds to TRBD1 (6 bases). Trimming removed 6 bases at V and 3 bases at J, with 17 bases between. Germline V gene lookup returns CDR1 SNHLY and CDR2 FYNNEI. The CDR3 has 15 residues. The chain's CDR3 is CASRGLRGTDYGYTF. CDR3 in DNA: TGTGCCAGCAGGGGACTCAGGGGTACGGACTATGGCTACACCTTC.

The J gene is TRBJ2-6, the V gene TRBV5-1; D possibly corresponds to TRBD1 (6 bases). This CDR3 region has 17 residues. Germline V lookup: CDR1 SGHRS, CDR2 YFSETQ. V lost 3 bases, J lost 2 bases, and 15 bases lay in between. The CDR3 DNA sequence: TGCGCCAGCAGCTCAGGACAGCAAAGGACTGGGGCCAACGTCCTGACTTTC. Protein: CASSSGQQRTGANVLTF.

This chain connects TRBV28 to TRBJ2-7, with D hard to call. CDR1 is MDHEN, CDR2 SYDVKM, per germline. This CDR3 spans 13 amino acids. Trimming left V 3 bases short and J 2 bases short, with 8 bases between. The CDR3 spells CASSFSSTYEQYF. CDR3 in DNA: TGTGCCAGCAGTTTTAGTAGTACCTACGAGCAGTACTTC.

The J gene is TRBJ2-3, the V gene TRBV2; D tentatively reads TRBD1 or TRBD2 (5 bases each). The V and J ends lost 4 bases and 3 bases respectively, with 14 bases between them. This CDR3 region has 15 residues. Per germline, CDR1 SNHLY and CDR2 FYNNEI. CDR3 protein: CASSADLWGTDTQYF. The CDR3 region has the DNA TGTGCCAGCAGTGCCGACCTCTGGGGGACAGATACGCAGTATTTT.

This clone has a count of ten or more. V and J are TRBV7-8 and TRBJ2-7; 9 bases are a match to TRBD1. This CDR3 has 13 amino acids. Germline CDR1 and CDR2: SGHVS and FQNEAQ. V was clipped by 4 bases and J by 7 bases; unmatched bases: 5. DNA of the CDR3: TGTGCCAGCAGCTCGGACAGGGGCGGAGAGCAGTACTTC. Amino acids: CASSSDRGGEQYF.

The rearrangement uses TRBV2 and TRBJ2-3; D gene unclear. The CDR3 is 14 amino acids. Germline assignment: CDR1 SNHLY and CDR2 FYNNEI. The germline V and J ends were trimmed by 4 bases and 5 bases, with 13 bases remaining between them. The CDR3 DNA sequence: TGTGCCAGCAGTGTATTCAGCGATCTAGATACGCAGTATTTT. Translated: CASSVFSDLDTQYF.

The CDR3 sequence is CASSLQASGEQFF. CDR3 bases: TGTGCCAGCAGCTTACAGGCTAGCGGAGAGCAGTTCTTC. The chain couples TRBV7-3 to TRBJ2-1; 7 nucleotides match TRBD2. The CDR3 runs 13 residues. Germline values: CDR1 SGHTA, CDR2 FQGTGA. Unmatched junction bases numbered 5, after V lost 2 bases and J lost 10 bases.

The chain has TRBV18 and TRBJ2-7; 8 bases map to TRBD2. The CDR3 sequence is 15 residues long. With 0 bases clipped from V and 6 bases from J, the junction kept 7 bases outside the gene matches. From germline, CDR1 is KGHSH and CDR2 LQKENI. CDR3 protein: CASSPPGVSGVEQYF. DNA for the CDR3: TGTGCCAGCTCACCACCCGGGGTTAGCGGGGTCGAGCAGTACTTC. Together with reference TRBV18 and TRBJ2-7, the CDR3 gives the full variable domain: NAGVMQNPRHLVRRRGQEARLRCSPMKGHSHVYWYRQLPEEGLKFMVYLQKENIIDESGMPKERFSAEFPKEGPSILRIQQVVRGDSAAYFCASSPPGVSGVEQYFGPGTRLTVT.

This chain connects TRBV5-4 to TRBJ2-5; 9 nucleotides match TRBD1. This CDR3 has 15 amino acids. V trimming: 4 bases; J trimming: 5 bases; junction bases outside the gene matches: 9. Germline V lookup: CDR1 SGHNT, CDR2 YYREEE (reference sequence). DNA for the CDR3: TGTGCCAGCAGCACAAACAGGGGGCGCACGGAGACCCAGTACTTC. Protein product: CASSTNRGRTETQYF.

The table lists this clone with many counts. This chain links TRBV7-9 with TRBJ2-7, with a tentative D call TRBD2 (6 bases). From germline, CDR1 is SEHNR and CDR2 FQNEAQ (reference sequence). The length of the CDR3 is 14 residues. V was cut by 3 bases and J by 5 bases, with 14 bases left in between. The CDR3 region is CASSLGGPLDEQYF. CDR3 DNA: TGTGCCAGCAGCTTGGGGGGACCACTAGACGAGCAGTACTTC.

As concerns this clone: Other DNA sequences within the sample encode an identical CDR3. The chain couples TRBV5-1 to TRBJ2-3; no clear D gene. CDR3 length equals 14 residues. The V end lost 0 bases, the J end lost 6 bases, and 11 bases lay between the germline ends. Germline V gene data show CDR1 as SGHRS and CDR2 as YFSETQ. The CDR3 bases are TGCGCCAGCAGCTTGGTAGCCGGGTCCGATACGCAGTATTTT. Translation gives CASSLVAGSDTQYF.

The chain couples TRBV10-2 to TRBJ1-5; a possible D gene is TRBD1 (6 bases). Per the germline V gene, CDR1 is WSHSY and CDR2 is SAAADI. V was pared by 3 bases and J by 9 bases, with 9 bases between. The CDR3 sequence is 12 residues long. The CDR3 DNA follows: TGCGCCAGCAGTGACCCCAGGGGGCCCCAGCATTTT. As protein: CASSDPRGPQHF.

There are a few counts of this clone. The rearrangement uses TRBV11-1 and TRBJ2-7, with D perhaps assigned TRBD1 or TRBD2 (5 bases each). CDR1 is SGHAT, CDR2 FQDESV, per germline (reference sequence). V was clipped by 8 bases and J by 0 bases, with 23 bases between them. The CDR3 extends over 17 amino acids. The CDR3 loop reads CASQAGRNSGPSYEQYF. In nucleotides, the CDR3 is TGTGCCAGCCAAGCAGGGAGAAATTCCGGGCCCTCCTACGAGCAGTACTTC.

This clone has only a few counts. The genes are TRBV14 and TRBJ1-6; 9 bases align to TRBD1. V lost 6 bases, J lost 4 bases, and 10 bases stayed unmatched. The CDR3 has 17 amino acids. Germline lookup yields CDR1 SGHDN and CDR2 FVKESK. The CDR3 sequence is CASSLIQGARYNSPLHF. CDR3 nucleotides: TGTGCCAGCAGTCTTATACAGGGGGCTCGGTATAATTCACCCCTCCACTTT.

This rearrangement joins TRBV6-1 to TRBJ1-2; 10 bases are a match to TRBD1. Germline V gene data show CDR1 as MNHNS and CDR2 as SASEGT. The J segment lost 8 bases and the V segment lost 7 bases, leaving 10 bases of the junction unmatched. This CDR3 contains 14 residues. The CDR3 sequence is CASTQQTGGAGYTF. Written as DNA, the CDR3 is TGTGCCAGCACCCAACAGACAGGGGGCGCAGGCTACACCTTC.

V and J are TRBV27 and TRBJ2-5; D uncertain. The germline CDR1 and CDR2 sequences are MNHEY and SMNVEV (reference sequence). This CDR3 is built from 13 residues. Trimming stripped 2 bases from V and 5 bases from J, with 9 bases between. The CDR3 sequence: CASSLIPFETQYF. CDR3 coding DNA: TGTGCCAGCAGTTTAATCCCCTTCGAGACCCAGTACTTC.

CDR3 loop: CASSSGRNTEAFF. The CDR3 DNA reads as TGTGCCAGCAGCTCGGGACGGAACACTGAAGCTTTCTTT. The chain carries TRBV11-3 and TRBJ1-1; possibly TRBD1 for D (5 bases). V lost 4 bases to trimming and J lost 1 base, with 7 bases between them. This CDR3 is built from 13 residues. Germline CDR1 and CDR2: SGHNT and YENEEA.

A few counts support this clone. The V gene is TRBV6-1, the J gene TRBJ2-1; TRBD2 matches 11 bases. The CDR3 is 15 amino acids. CDR1 is MNHNS and CDR2 is SASEGT in the germline V gene. After removal of 1 base from V and 9 bases from J, the junction contained 5 bases not matched to a gene. For the CDR3, the DNA is TGTGCCAGCAGTGAAGATAGCGGGGGGGCCGTTGAGCAGTTCTTC. Its translation: CASSEDSGGAVEQFF.

The rearrangement uses TRBV6-5 and TRBJ2-5, with 7 bases lining up with TRBD2. Germline loops: CDR1 MNHEY, CDR2 SVGAGI. The J segment lost 4 bases and the V segment lost 7 bases, leaving 12 bases of the junction unmatched. This CDR3 is 15 amino acids long. The CDR3 loop is CASTLRGTGGETQYF. The CDR3, as DNA: TGTGCCAGCACCTTACGTGGGACGGGGGGAGAGACCCAGTACTTC.

As for this clone: One base separates it from a far larger clone, so it is likely a read error. This chain uses TRBV7-2 with TRBJ2-5, with a weak D call TRBD1 (8 bases). The CDR3 loop spans 16 amino acids. Germline V gene lookup returns CDR1 SGHTA and CDR2 FQGNSA. V lost 5 bases and J 4 bases, leaving 20 bases between the germline ends. The CDR3 region has the DNA TGTGCCAGCAGCATGGCCCCGACAGGGGAGGGAGAGACCCAGTACTTC. Residues: CASSMAPTGEGETQYF.

This chain uses TRBV7-6 with TRBJ2-5; 8 bases are shared with TRBD2. The V gene end was trimmed by 1 base and the J gene end by 2 bases; junction bases not matched to a gene: 6. The CDR3 has 16 amino acids. Germline CDR1 reads SGHVS; CDR2 reads FNYEAQ. The CDR3 nucleotides are TGTGCCAGCAGCTTAGGCGGGGGGACCTCACAAGAGACCCAGTACTTC. Its translation is CASSLGGGTSQETQYF.